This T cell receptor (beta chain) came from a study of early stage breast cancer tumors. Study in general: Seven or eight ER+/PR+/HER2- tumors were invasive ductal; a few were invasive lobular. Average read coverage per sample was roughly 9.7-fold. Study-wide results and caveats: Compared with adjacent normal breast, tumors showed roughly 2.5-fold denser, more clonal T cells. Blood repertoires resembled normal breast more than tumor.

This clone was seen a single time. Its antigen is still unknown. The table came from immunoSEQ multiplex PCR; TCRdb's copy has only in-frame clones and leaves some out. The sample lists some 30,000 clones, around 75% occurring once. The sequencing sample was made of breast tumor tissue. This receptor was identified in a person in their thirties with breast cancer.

CDR3 sequence (DNA): TGTGCCAGCAGCTTATGGGAAAACTATGGCTACACCTTC. This gives the protein CASSLWENYGYTF. This chain connects TRBV7-9 to TRBJ1-2; no firm D call. The CDR3 sequence is 13 residues long. Trimming removed 2 bases from V and 2 bases from J, with 6 bases in between. The germline V gene encodes CDR1 SEHNR and CDR2 FQNEAQ (reference sequence). Based on the CDR3 plus reference TRBV7-9 and TRBJ1-2, the full variable domain is DTGVSQNPRHKITKRGQNVTFRCDPISEHNRLYWYRQTLGQGPEFLTYFQNEAQLEKSRLLSDRFSAERPKGSFSTLEIQRTEQGDSAMYLCASSLWENYGYTFGSGTRLTVV.